This TCR beta chain was recorded in a study of CD8 T cells in Susac syndrome. V gave up 1 base and J gave up 11 bases, with 26 bases separating them. This CDR3 contains 17 residues. CDR1 LGHNA and CDR2 YSLEER come from the germline V gene. This clonotype was observed a single time. Its antigen is undetermined. Sequencing of TCR beta was performed on blood CD8+ and CD4+ T cells. Study results and limitations: When the CD4+ T cell repertoires of patients with Susac syndrome were examined, they did not show any clonal expansion.

An amount of RNA that ranged from roughly 0.5 to 1 ug was reverse transcribed with random hexamers. TCRdb re-called the immunoSEQ multiplex PCR reads with MiXCR, one entry per CDR3 protein. The data contain 170,000 or so distinct CDR3 sequences, roughly 92% of them seen just once; the ten biggest clones take up 0.1% to 0.13%. Sequenced sample: CD4+ T cells from PBMCs. This chain links TRBV4-3 with TRBJ1-1; D possibly corresponds to TRBD1 (5 bases). The receptor was isolated from a human donor with Susac syndrome. The CDR3 nucleotides are TGCGCCAGCAGCCAAGGGACCCCCGGGACCCAGGACGTGGGGGCTTTCTTT. Its protein product is CASSQGTPGTQDVGAFF.